This TCR beta chain was sequenced in a study of regulatory T cells in long-lasting Graves disease. Study-level background: Persistence in Graves' disease required over 5 years of antithyroid drugs plus positive TSH receptor antibodies.

This CDR3 is built from 15 residues. The V gene end was trimmed by 1 base and the J gene end by 8 bases; junction bases not matched to a gene: 7. CDR1 is SGHTA and CDR2 is FQGNSA in the germline V gene. The time point: persistent/refractory GD, antithyroid drugs over 5 years with positive TRAb. From PBMCs, RNA was extracted and then used to make the TCR library. The authors drew patients from an endocrinology department in Xi'an, China. Blood from the periphery, about 9 milliliters in all, was drawn into EDTA tubes. iRepertoire HTBI primers and Arm-PCR of CDR3 regions built TCR beta libraries. TCRdb re-called the multiplex PCR reads with MiXCR, one entry per CDR3 protein. The data contain 650,000 to 700,000 distinct CDR3 sequences, around 32% of them singletons.

This clonotype originated in a female donor with Graves disease. The chain combines TRBV7-2 with TRBJ1-4; 7 positions agree with TRBD1. This material consisted of peripheral blood mononuclear cells (PBMCs), taken when the disease was refractory, from a patient treated with antithyroid drugs. The CDR3: CASSLGGTAHEKLFF. CDR3 nucleotides: TGTGCCAGCAGCTTAGGTGGGACAGCTCACGAAAAACTGTTTTTT.